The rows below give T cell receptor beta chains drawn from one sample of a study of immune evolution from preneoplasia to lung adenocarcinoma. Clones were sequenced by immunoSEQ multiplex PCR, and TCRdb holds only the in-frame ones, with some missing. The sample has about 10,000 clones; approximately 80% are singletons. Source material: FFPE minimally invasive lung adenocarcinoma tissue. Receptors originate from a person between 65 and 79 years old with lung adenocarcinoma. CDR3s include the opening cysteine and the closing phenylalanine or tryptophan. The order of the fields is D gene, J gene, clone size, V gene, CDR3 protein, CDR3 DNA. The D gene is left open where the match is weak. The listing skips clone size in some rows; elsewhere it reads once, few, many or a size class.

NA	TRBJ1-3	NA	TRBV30	CACRVVGNSGNTIYF	TGTGCCTGTCGAGTTGTCGGGAACTCTGGAAACACCATATATTTT
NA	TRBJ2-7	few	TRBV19	CASKTKGEQYF	TGTGCCAGTAAAACTAAGGGGGAGCAGTACTTC
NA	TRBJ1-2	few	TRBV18	CASSPPTGSLGSGYTF	TGTGCCAGCTCACCACCGACAGGCTCCCTGGGGAGTGGCTACACCTTC
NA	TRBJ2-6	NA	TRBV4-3	CASSPSHSSGANVLTF	TGCGCCAGCAGCCCCTCTCACAGCTCTGGGGCCAACGTCCTGACTTTC
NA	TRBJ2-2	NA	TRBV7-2	CASTTVAALNTGELFF	TGTGCCAGCACCACAGTAGCGGCACTGAACACCGGGGAGCTGTTTTTT
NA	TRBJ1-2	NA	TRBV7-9	CASSRNHGKTYGYTF	TGTGCCAGCAGCAGGAACCATGGAAAGACCTATGGCTACACCTTC
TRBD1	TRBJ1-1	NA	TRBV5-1	CASSTGAPVNTEAFF	TGCGCCAGCAGCACAGGGGCGCCCGTGAACACTGAAGCTTTCTTT
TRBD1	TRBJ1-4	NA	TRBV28	CASSPYRGFATNEKLFF	TGTGCCAGCAGTCCTTACAGGGGCTTTGCAACTAATGAAAAACTGTTTTTT
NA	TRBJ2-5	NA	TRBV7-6	CASSPGQSETQYF	TGTGCCAGCAGCCCGGGACAATCGGAGACCCAGTACTTC
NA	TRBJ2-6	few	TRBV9	CASSVGQVSPGANVLTF	TGTGCCAGCAGCGTAGGTCAGGTTTCCCCTGGGGCCAACGTCCTGACTTTC
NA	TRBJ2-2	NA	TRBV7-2	CASSHLRELFF	TGTGCCAGCAGCCACCTCAGGGAGCTGTTTTTT
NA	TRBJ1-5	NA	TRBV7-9	CASSMSPQRYPNQPQHF	TGTGCCAGCAGCATGTCCCCACAGCGATACCCTAATCAGCCCCAGCATTTT
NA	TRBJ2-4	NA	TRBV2	CASSEETFGIQYF	TGTGCCAGCAGTGAAGAGACTTTCGGCATTCAGTACTTC
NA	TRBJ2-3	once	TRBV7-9	CAGGEDTQYF	TGTGCTGGGGGTGAGGATACGCAGTATTTT
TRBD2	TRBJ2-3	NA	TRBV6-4	CATPTSGSADTQYF	TGTGCCACCCCGACTAGCGGGAGTGCAGATACGCAGTATTTT
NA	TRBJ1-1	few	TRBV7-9	CASSLIVMGEAFF	TGTGCCAGCAGCTTAATCGTCATGGGTGAAGCTTTCTTT
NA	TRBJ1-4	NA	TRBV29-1	CSARGANEKLFF	TGCAGCGCGCGGGGGGCGAATGAAAAACTGTTTTTT
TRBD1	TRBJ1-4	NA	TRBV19	CASIRDRHEKLFF	TGTGCCAGTATCCGGGACAGACATGAAAAACTGTTTTTT
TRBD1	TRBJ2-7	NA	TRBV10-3	CAISEQGKVDEQYF	TGTGCCATCAGTGAACAGGGGAAGGTGGACGAGCAGTACTTC
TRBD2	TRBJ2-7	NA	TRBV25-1	CASSGRTSRGAYEQYF	TGTGCCAGCAGTGGAAGGACTAGCCGTGGGGCCTACGAGCAGTACTTC
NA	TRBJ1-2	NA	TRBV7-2	CASSPLTTWVSNGYTF	TGTGCCAGCAGCCCGTTAACGACTTGGGTTTCCAATGGCTACACCTTC
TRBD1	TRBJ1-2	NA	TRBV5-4	CASGFRDRGRYGYTF	TGTGCCAGCGGGTTCCGGGACAGGGGCAGATATGGCTACACCTTC
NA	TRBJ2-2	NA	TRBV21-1	CASSKAGGTNTGELFF	TGTGCCAGCAGCAAAGCGGGCGGAACGAACACCGGGGAGCTGTTTTTT
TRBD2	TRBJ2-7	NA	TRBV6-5	CASSLAGGYEQYF	TGTGCCAGCAGTTTAGCGGGAGGATACGAGCAGTACTTC
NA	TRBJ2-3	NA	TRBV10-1	CASSEMGTGLRNTQYF	TGCGCCAGCAGTGAGATGGGTACGGGGCTCCGGAATACGCAGTATTTT
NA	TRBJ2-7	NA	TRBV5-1	CASSLGSRVDEQYF	TGCGCCAGCAGCTTGGGCAGTAGGGTGGACGAGCAGTACTTC
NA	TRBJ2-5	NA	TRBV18	CASPRETQYF	TGTGCCAGCCCTCGGGAGACCCAGTACTTC
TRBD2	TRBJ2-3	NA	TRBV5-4	CATKGLAGTDTQYF	TGTGCCACTAAGGGACTAGCCGGCACAGATACGCAGTATTTT
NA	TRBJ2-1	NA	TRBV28	CASATGQGNRGRQFF	TGTGCCAGCGCCACGGGGCAAGGGAACAGAGGTCGTCAGTTCTTC
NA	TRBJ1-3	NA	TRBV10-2	CASSEASGNTIYF	TGCGCCAGCAGTGAGGCCTCTGGAAACACCATATATTTT
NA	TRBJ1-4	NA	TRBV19	CASSIREGKTVF	TGTGCCAGTAGTATCAGGGAAGGAAAAACTGTTTTT
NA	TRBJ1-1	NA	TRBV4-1	CASSQATGEAFF	TGCGCCAGCAGCCAAGCAACGGGAGAAGCTTTCTTT
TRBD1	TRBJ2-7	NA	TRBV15	CATSRARDSRYEQYF	TGTGCCACCAGCAGAGCACGGGACAGTCGTTACGAGCAGTACTTC
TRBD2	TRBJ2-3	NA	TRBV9	CASSVGTSGSGADTQYF	TGTGCCAGCAGCGTTGGGACTAGCGGGAGCGGCGCAGATACGCAGTATTTT
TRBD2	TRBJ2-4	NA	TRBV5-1	CASSSTNSGRAVDIQYF	TGCGCCAGCAGCTCTACCAATAGCGGGAGGGCCGTAGACATTCAGTACTTC
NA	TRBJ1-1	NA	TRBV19	CASSFRGSEAFF	TGTGCCAGTAGTTTCAGGGGCAGTGAAGCTTTCTTT
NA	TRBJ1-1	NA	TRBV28	CASSSAGSVRAFF	TGTGCCAGCAGTTCGGCAGGGTCAGTTCGAGCTTTCTTT
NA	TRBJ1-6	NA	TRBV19	CASSPPQQAYNSPLHF	TGTGCCAGTAGTCCACCCCAACAGGCGTATAATTCACCCCTCCACTTT
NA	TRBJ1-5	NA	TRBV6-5	CASSTSNQPQHF	TGTGCCAGCAGTACCTCTAATCAGCCCCAGCATTTT
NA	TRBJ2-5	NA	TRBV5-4	CASSLGSTGFQETQYF	TGTGCCAGCAGCTTGGGGTCTACCGGGTTCCAAGAGACCCAGTACTTC
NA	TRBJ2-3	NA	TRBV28	CASSFVTDTQYF	TGTGCCAGCAGTTTTGTCACAGATACGCAGTATTTT
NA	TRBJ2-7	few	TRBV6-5	CATPVVGRTYEQYF	TGTGCCACCCCCGTCGTGGGGAGGACCTACGAGCAGTACTTC
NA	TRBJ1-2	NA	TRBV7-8	CASASNGQNYGYTF	TGTGCCAGCGCTTCTAATGGGCAGAACTATGGCTACACCTTC
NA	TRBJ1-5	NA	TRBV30	CAWTRSGQPQHF	TGTGCCTGGACCCGGAGTGGTCAGCCCCAGCATTTT
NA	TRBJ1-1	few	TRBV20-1	CSAREFTEAFF	TGCAGTGCTAGGGAATTCACTGAAGCTTTCTTT
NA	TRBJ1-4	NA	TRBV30	CACRPGRGSEKLFF	TGTGCCTGTCGACCGGGCAGGGGTAGTGAAAAACTGTTTTTT
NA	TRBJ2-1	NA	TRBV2	CASSQVGSYNEQFF	TGTGCCAGCAGCCAGGTGGGGTCCTACAATGAGCAGTTCTTC
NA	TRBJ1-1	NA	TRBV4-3	CASSQDFGYYTEAFF	TGCGCCAGCAGCCAAGATTTCGGGTATTACACTGAAGCTTTCTTT
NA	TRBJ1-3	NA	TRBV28	CASSSYRLGNTIYF	TGTGCCAGCAGTAGTTACAGACTTGGAAACACCATATATTTT
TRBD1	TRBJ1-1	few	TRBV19	CASSWGTGDMNTEAFF	TGTGCCAGTAGTTGGGGGACAGGAGACATGAACACTGAAGCTTTCTTT
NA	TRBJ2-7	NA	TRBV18	CASSPSFAPSEQYF	TGTGCCAGCTCACCCTCCTTTGCACCCTCGGAGCAGTACTTC
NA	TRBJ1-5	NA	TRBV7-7	CASSLLWEGEGQPQHF	TGTGCTAGCAGCTTACTCTGGGAAGGGGAAGGACAGCCCCAGCATTTT
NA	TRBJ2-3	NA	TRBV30	CAWSVEQGGPDTQYF	TGTGCCTGGAGTGTCGAGCAGGGGGGCCCAGATACGCAGTATTTT
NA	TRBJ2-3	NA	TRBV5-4	CASSFGNTDTQYF	TGTGCCAGCAGCTTTGGGAACACAGATACGCAGTATTTT
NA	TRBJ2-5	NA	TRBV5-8	CASSFPGTKTQYF	TGTGCCAGCAGCTTTCCAGGGACAAAGACCCAGTACTTC
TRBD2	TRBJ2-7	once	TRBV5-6	CASRGAGGEQYF	TGTGCCAGCAGGGGTGCGGGGGGCGAGCAGTACTTC
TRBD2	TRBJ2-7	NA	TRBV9	CASSVAGGQYEQYF	TGTGCCAGCAGCGTAGCGGGAGGGCAGTACGAGCAGTACTTC